A selection of T cell receptor beta chains follows, all from one sample in a study of early T cells in non-severe SARS-CoV-2 infection. Using its own MiXCR run on the 5' RACE reads, TCRdb lists one record per CDR3 protein. The table lists 80,000 to 95,000 distinct CDR3 sequences, around 15% of them singletons, with 9.5% to 12% in the top ten. The source material was whole blood. The receptor set was obtained from an adult who was a healthcare worker with PCR-confirmed SARS-CoV-2 infection or an uninfected control (not recorded which). Each CDR3 is given with its conserved first and last residue. Fields, in order: D gene, CDR3 length, V gene, CDR3 protein. D genes are given only for firm matches.

>.|13|TRBV6-2/TRBV6-3
CASSPGWITEAFF
>.|18|TRBV7-9
CASSLVGLGSMAGNTIYF
>TRBD2|16|TRBV19
CASSPPSGGKSDTQYF
>TRBD1|11|TRBV29-1
CSAGTDYEQYF
>TRBD1|15|TRBV18
CASSPLGTGDNTIYF
>.|13|TRBV19
CASNPLGAGGYTF
>.|16|TRBV28
CASSFFGGTGANVLTF
>.|14|TRBV6-6
CASSYQRSNQPQHF
>TRBD2|13|TRBV28
CATGRGLTYEQYF
>.|17|TRBV7-6
CASSLGVPGSGANVLTF
>.|17|TRBV5-4
CASSLGSTPDVFGELFF
>TRBD2|16|TRBV20-1
CSARTTSGGAGDTQYF
>.|14|TRBV12-3/TRBV12-4
CASSFERVDTEAFF
>TRBD1|16|TRBV19
CASRSHSQGDNQPQHF
>.|13|TRBV11-2
CASSSQPDNEQFF
>TRBD1|14|TRBV11-2
CASSFNRGQDEQFF
>.|18|TRBV20-1
CSARLHSGLQSTPAGYTF
>TRBD2|15|TRBV6-1
CASSPGLAGNYEQYF
>.|15|TRBV7-7
CASSLSESSYNEQFF
>.|15|TRBV3-1
CASSLGGASYNEQFF
>.|14|TRBV6-5
CASSTGQYNQPQHF
>.|13|TRBV29-1
CSVEGEGQTEAFF
>TRBD1|14|TRBV15
CATSRDREYNEQFF
>.|13|TRBV19
CASIRVNTGELFF